The following is a T cell receptor (beta chain) sequence with its context. Its antigen is not identified. Profiling relied on immunoSEQ multiplex PCR, and the TCRdb table lists in-frame clones only, not all of them. The data show 80,000 or so clones, 90% seen once. The data were taken from a study of OX40 agonist ivuxolimab in advanced cancers. Study-level background: Cohort: 75% to 90% men, mean age 60, aged roughly 23 to 79. Partial responses, seen in three patients, involved one hepatocellular carcinoma and two cutaneous melanomas.

Germline assignment: CDR1 KGHSH and CDR2 LQKENI. Trimming left V 2 bases short and J 0 bases short, with 10 bases between. The CDR3 extends over 16 amino acids. Study results and limitations: At 0.1 to 3.0 mg/kg, clonal expansion of CD4+ and CD8+ blood T cells had occurred by week 6.

Exclusion applied to patients with autoimmune disease history or systemic immunosuppression. The starting material was CD4+ or CD8+ T cells sorted from blood, obtained in a trial of the OX40 agonist ivuxolimab. The V call is TRBV18, the J call TRBJ2-2, with TRBD2 as a possible D gene (6 bases). The source is an adult with an advanced solid tumor such as melanoma, head and neck, liver or kidney cancer. In DNA, the CDR3 is TGTGCCAGCTCACCAAGTTTAGCGGCGAACACCGGGGAGCTGTTTTTT. Residues: CASSPSLAANTGELFF. Together with reference TRBV18 and TRBJ2-2, the CDR3 gives the full variable domain: NAGVMQNPRHLVRRRGQEARLRCSPMKGHSHVYWYRQLPEEGLKFMVYLQKENIIDESGMPKERFSAEFPKEGPSILRIQQVVRGDSAAYFCASSPSLAANTGELFFGEGSRLTVL.